Listed below are T cell receptor beta chains from one sample, sequenced in a study. TCRdb ran MiXCR on the 5' RACE reads and lists one entry per CDR3 protein. The data show 13,000 or so distinct CDR3 sequences, roughly 51% seen once. Source material: tumor-infiltrating Tregs sorted from the breast tumor. The receptors stem from a female donor with breast cancer. CDR3s leave out the opening cysteine and the closing phenylalanine or tryptophan. The D gene is left open where the match is weak.

d_call j_call v_call cdr3_aa
- TRBJ2-2 TRBV7-2 ASSLGQTGELF
TRBD2 TRBJ2-3 TRBV7-2 ASSKGLAGVRYTQY
- TRBJ1-3 TRBV5-1 ASSLTPVSGNTIY
- TRBJ2-3 TRBV20-1 SASRAGLIKDTQY
- TRBJ1-1 TRBV20-1 SAIDITNTEAF
TRBD1 TRBJ2-5 TRBV20-1 SASSDRAKTQY
- TRBJ1-5 TRBV19 ASSAPGTGVRPQH
TRBD2 TRBJ2-1 TRBV6-5 ASSTTSGNFYNEQF
TRBD2 TRBJ2-3 TRBV28 ASSFWAGGQGTDTQY
- TRBJ2-3 TRBV4-3 ASSQGREPTDTQY
- TRBJ2-5 TRBV7-6 ASSLTGLGQETQY
- TRBJ1-1 TRBV20-1 SASPQPGYGWGTEAF
TRBD2 TRBJ2-3 TRBV4-2 ASSQWTSGRDDTQY
- TRBJ2-1 TRBV5-1 ASSLWGSHNEQF
- TRBJ2-7 TRBV20-1 SANVDVAEQY
- TRBJ2-1 TRBV20-1 SARSPAASCNEQF
- TRBJ1-5 TRBV30 AWSVGHSNQPQH
TRBD2 TRBJ2-1 TRBV20-1 SARGLAEYNEQF
- TRBJ1-1 TRBV2 ASKGNRNTEAF
- TRBJ2-5 TRBV6-6 ASSYSGGVVETQY
- TRBJ1-1 TRBV12-3/TRBV12-4 ASRLQGVTEAF
TRBD2 TRBJ2-2 TRBV7-3 ASSFGLGANTGELF
- TRBJ2-1 TRBV6-5 ASSYTGDYYNEQF
- TRBJ2-5 TRBV12-3/TRBV12-4 ASSWGATETQY
- TRBJ1-6 TRBV6-5 ASSYISGGGSPLH
TRBD2 TRBJ2-1 TRBV29-1 SVVLAGAGREF
TRBD2 TRBJ2-5 TRBV5-4 ASSPSGGRAETQY
- TRBJ2-5 TRBV6-2/TRBV6-3 ATGLRTQY
- TRBJ2-6 TRBV4-2 ASTEQGSSGANVLT
- TRBJ1-1 TRBV12-3/TRBV12-4 ASSGQLEAF
TRBD1 TRBJ1-3 TRBV12-3/TRBV12-4 ASGHGQASGNTIY
- TRBJ2-1 TRBV5-5 ASSLNELAYEQF
TRBD2 TRBJ2-7 TRBV7-6 ASSRTSSGRVYEQY
- TRBJ2-3 TRBV12-3/TRBV12-4 ASSPTGPPTDTQY
- TRBJ2-7 TRBV5-1 ASSFGGAYEQY
- TRBJ1-1 TRBV29-1 SVRTVNADTEAF
- TRBJ2-1 TRBV6-2/TRBV6-3 ASTGRGRNEQF
TRBD2 TRBJ2-3 TRBV15 ATSRATLGSGRSSDTQY
- TRBJ1-3 TRBV4-3 ASSQYVGTRNTIY
- TRBJ1-2 TRBV6-2/TRBV6-3 ASSYSYGYT
- TRBJ2-1 TRBV7-2 ASSSGQYNEQF
- TRBJ1-1 TRBV5-1 ASLRDASGTEAF
TRBD1 TRBJ1-5 TRBV20-1 SAGRTGVSNQPQH
- TRBJ2-1 TRBV29-1 SAPPEGPLASHEQF
- TRBJ1-1 TRBV7-9 ASSFNRDTEAF
- TRBJ2-3 TRBV20-1 SASSSTDTQY
- TRBJ1-2 TRBV18 ASSPPIRNGYT
- TRBJ2-3 TRBV12-3/TRBV12-4 ASSNRDGIF
- TRBJ2-7 TRBV20-1 SASPGTTSYEQY
- TRBJ1-1 TRBV7-9 ASSRQGAAF
TRBD2 TRBJ2-3 TRBV20-1 SAMSSWGLVSDTQY
TRBD2 TRBJ2-1 TRBV18 ASSMKSSSGSSEQF
TRBD1 TRBJ1-2 TRBV7-2 ASSLVLQGHGYGYT
TRBD1 TRBJ1-2 TRBV6-5 ASSYRGTATGTTGYT